The 23 T cell receptor beta chains given below trace back to one sample, sequenced in a study of tumor and adjacent non-tumor tissue in lung cancer. TCRbeta libraries were built with three rounds of nested PCR, modified from ARM-PCR. TCRdb reanalysed the multiplex PCR reads using MiXCR and keeps one entry per CDR3 protein. The sample has 90,000 to 100,000 distinct CDR3 sequences; 75% to 90% are singletons. This sample's RNA came from whole unsorted tissue. The normal lung tissue was taken more than 3 cm from the tumor edge. Sequencing was performed on distant non-tumor lung tissue. The receptor set was obtained from a man aged 55-75 years with small cell lung cancer.

In regard to this clonotype: A single base separates this from a much larger clone, so it may be a read error. The gene calls are TRBV7-9 and TRBJ1-1; D remains unclear. Trimming took 3 bases from V and 8 from J, leaving 13 bases between them. This CDR3 region has 13 residues. CDR1 SEHNR and CDR2 FQNEAQ come from the germline V gene (reference sequence). The CDR3 here is CASSLTTVTEAFF. The CDR3 DNA reads TGTGCCAGCAGCTTGACGACCGTGACAGAAGCTTTCTTT.

On this clonotype: It may be a read error: a sequence one base away is much more abundant. CDR3 sequence reads: CSARDQTRPGYNEQFF. In DNA, the CDR3 is TGCAGTGCTAGAGATCAGACTCGCCCGGGTTACAATGAGCAGTTCTTC. The chain employs TRBV20-1 and TRBJ2-1; D is ambiguous. This CDR3 is 16 amino acids long. V gave up 0 bases and J gave up 4 bases, with 16 bases separating them. CDR1 and CDR2 (germline): DFQATT, SNEGSKA (reference sequence).

As to this clonotype: Germline and junction disagree at one end, which may indicate a read error. In nucleotides, the CDR3 is TGTGCCAGCAGAGTCACGGGGACAGGGGTTTCTGGCTATACCTTC. Translation gives CASRVTGTGVSGYTF. The gene calls are TRBV6-6 and TRBJ1-2; TRBD1 agrees at 10 bases. CDR3 length equals 15 residues. The V gene's germline CDR1 is MNHNY and CDR2 SVGAGI (reference sequence).

As to this clonotype: This may come from a read error, since a much larger clone is one base off. The chain carries TRBV7-8 and TRBJ1-2; 7 bases match TRBD1. The CDR3 is 14 residues long. Germline CDR1 is SGHVS and CDR2 is FQNEAQ. In DNA form, the CDR3 reads TGTGCCAACAGCTTAGCCGGACAGGCTTTTGGCTACACCTTC. Its protein product is CANSLAGQAFGYTF.

Comment on this clonotype: One end of the junction varies from germline; a read error may be responsible. The chain recombines TRBV7-8 with TRBJ2-3; the D gene is possibly TRBD1 (6 bases). This CDR3 has 13 amino acids. The germline gives CDR1 SGHVS, CDR2 FQNEAQ. For the CDR3, the DNA is TGTGCCATTAGCTTAGATAGGACAGATACGCGGTATTTT. This codes for CAISLDRTDTRYF.

This clonotype was counted a few times. This may be a read error: a much more frequent sequence differs by one nucleotide. The genes are TRBV20-1 and TRBJ2-3; D is unclear. Germline lookup yields CDR1 DFQATT and CDR2 SNEGSKA (reference sequence). V was cut by 3 bases and J by 2 bases, with 12 bases left in between. This CDR3 comprises 14 residues. The CDR3 sequence is CSARAIWDTDTQYF. The CDR3 DNA follows: TGCAGTGCTAGGGCGATATGGGACACAGATACGCAGTATTTT.

This clonotype was seen a single time. An end of the junction differs from the germline gene, which may be a read error. This chain links TRBV5-4 with TRBJ2-2, with 9 bases that match TRBD2. The CDR3 consists of 17 residues. Germline CDR1 reads SGHNT; CDR2 reads YYREEE (reference sequence). The CDR3 region is CASSPSTSGANIGGLFF. The CDR3 DNA is TGTGCCAGCAGCCCCTCGACTAGCGGAGCGAACATCGGGGGGCTGTTTTTT. Together with reference TRBV5-4 and TRBJ2-2, the CDR3 gives the full variable domain: ETGVTQSPTHLIKTRGQQVTLRCSSQSGHNTVSWYQQALGQGPQFIFQYYREEENGRGNFPPRFSGLQFPNYSSELNVNALELDDSALYLCASSPSTSGANIGGLFFGEGSRLTVL.

Concerning this clonotype: Germline is not matched at one junction end, which may reflect a read error. This chain connects TRBV20-1 to TRBJ2-2; D is unclear. The CDR3 is made up of 13 amino acids. Germline V gives CDR1 DFQATT, CDR2 SNEGSKA (reference sequence). CDR3 loop: CSDRDSHTGELFF. CDR3 DNA: TGCAGTGATAGAGATAGCCACACCGGAGAGCTGTTTTTT.

About this clonotype: The junction departs from germline at one end; a sequencing error may be responsible. The chain combines TRBV11-2 with TRBJ2-5; the match to TRBD2 covers 7 bases. Germline loops: CDR1 SGHAT, CDR2 FQNNGV. The CDR3 has 17 residues. CDR3 bases: TGTGCCAGCAGCGCCTCCGGGACTAACGGGTCGCGGGAGATCCAGTATTTC. Encoded protein: CASSASGTNGSREIQYF.

Concerning this clonotype: No conserved phenylalanine or tryptophan is present at the end of the CDR3, so a read error is the likely explanation. It is unclear where the CDR3 begins or ends on the DNA, so no DNA is shown, and the CDR3 is as TCRdb lists it. This rearrangement joins TRBV11-2 to TRBJ2-1; the tabulated D call, TRBD2, remains unverified against the DNA. Germline loops: CDR1 SGHAT, CDR2 FQNNGV. A total of 13 residues make up the CDR3, ends included. The chain's CDR3 is CASSLEAAGLKFL.

As to this clonotype: A read error is possible here, since a much larger clone lies one base away. The rearrangement uses TRBV20-1 and TRBJ1-2; 8 nucleotides line up with TRBD1. With 6 bases clipped from V and 10 bases from J, the junction kept 4 bases outside the gene matches. The CDR3 sequence is 10 residues long. Germline CDR1 DFQATT, CDR2 SNEGSKA (reference sequence). For the CDR3, the DNA is TGCAGTGCCCAGGGGGCGGACTACACCTTC. Translation gives CSAQGADYTF.

Worth noting for this clonotype: This CDR3 fails to terminate in the conserved phenylalanine or tryptophan, so it likely reflects a read error. The rearrangement uses TRBV4-2 and TRBJ2-3; 11 bases fit TRBD2. V gave up 2 bases and J gave up 4 bases; unmatched junction bases: 8. From germline, CDR1 is LGHNA and CDR2 YNFKEQ. The CDR3 length is 17 residues. CDR3 sequence (DNA): TGTGCCAGCAGCCAACATCTAGCGGGAGGTCTGGCAGATACGCAGTATTTA. Its protein is CASSQHLAGGLADTQYL.

Worth noting for this clonotype: The junction differs from germline at one of its ends, possibly a read error. The rearrangement uses TRBV20-1 and TRBJ2-2; TRBD2 is a possible D gene (6 bases). Looked up from germline, CDR1 is DFQATT and CDR2 is SNEGSKA (reference sequence). The CDR3 is 15 residues long. CDR3 residues: CSVSPSGGVTGELFF. In DNA, the CDR3 is TGCAGTGTTAGTCCTTCCGGGGGAGTGACCGGGGAACTGTTTTTT.

For this clonotype: The junction does not match germline at one end; this may be a read error. V usage is TRBV6-5 and J usage is TRBJ2-3, with TRBD2 matching over 10 bases. There are 14 residues in the CDR3. Germline V gene sequence: CDR1 MNHEY, CDR2 SVGAGI. CDR3 protein: CASRASGSKDTQYF. CDR3 DNA sequence: TGTGCCAGCAGGGCTAGCGGGAGTAAGGATACACAGTATTTT.

A remark on this clonotype: One junction end disagrees with the germline gene, perhaps due to a read error. The V call is TRBV29-1, the J call TRBJ2-3; 7 nucleotides match TRBD2. This CDR3 has 13 residues. The V gene's germline CDR1 is SQVTM and CDR2 ANQGSEA. This CDR3 is CSRLAHGTETQYF. CDR3 DNA sequence: TGCAGTAGACTAGCACACGGCACAGAAACGCAGTATTTT.

This clonotype was found once. A much larger clone sits a single nucleotide away, making a read error possible. The CDR3 region has the DNA TGCAGTGCCAATCCCCAGAAAACTGTCTACAATAAGCAGTTCTTC. It encodes CSANPQKTVYNKQFF. V and J are TRBV20-1 and TRBJ2-1; no firm D call. The CDR3 runs to 15 residues. Germline V CDR1 and CDR2: DFQATT, SNEGSKA (reference sequence).

This clonotype was seen a single time. This chain uses TRBV12-3 or TRBV12-4 with TRBJ2-2; D may be TRBD2 (6 bases). V lost 3 bases to trimming and J lost 4 bases, with 12 bases between them. This CDR3 is built from 15 residues. The CDR3 region has the DNA TGTGCCAGCAGTTTGGAGGGAGTGCCCACCGGGGAGCTGTTTTTT. This gives the protein CASSLEGVPTGELFF.

With respect to this clonotype: Sequence at one end of the junction differs from germline and may be a read error. The chain combines TRBV4-1 with TRBJ2-2, with D possibly TRBD2 on 5 matching bases. CDR1 and CDR2 (germline): MGHRA, YSYEKL. The CDR3 has 15 amino acids. The CDR3 is CASSQFGANTGELPF. CDR3 sequence (DNA): TGCGCCAGCAGCCAATTCGGAGCGAACACCGGGGAGCTGCCTTTT.

For this clonotype: A read error is possible here, since a much larger clone lies one base away. The CDR3 is CASSLGHGSGIQETPYF. The CDR3 DNA follows: TGTGCCAGCAGCTTAGGGCACGGTAGCGGGATTCAAGAGACCCCGTACTTC. The V gene is TRBV7-9, the J gene TRBJ2-5, with 8 positions matching TRBD2. Germline CDR1 is SEHNR and CDR2 is FQNEAQ (reference sequence). The CDR3 is made up of 17 amino acids.

In the case of this clonotype: A much larger clone is a single base away; this may be a read error. The V and J genes are TRBV20-1 and TRBJ2-3, with D unclear. V dropped 6 bases and J dropped 2 bases, with 27 bases sitting between them. The CDR3 is 18 residues long. Germline CDR1 reads DFQATT; CDR2 reads SNEGSKA (reference sequence). CDR3 protein: CSATQPASQKAPTDTQYF. CDR3 coding DNA: TGCAGTGCCACTCAACCCGCATCACAGAAGGCCCCCACAGATACGCAGTATTTT.

Details on this clonotype: This is likely a read error, given that the CDR3 carries no conserved phenylalanine or tryptophan at its end. The rearrangement joins TRBV6-5 to TRBJ2-1, with TRBD2 matching 11 bases. Germline lookup yields CDR1 MNHEY and CDR2 SVGAGI. The CDR3 is 17 amino acids. The CDR3 region is CASSYSIWGLADNDQFI. CDR3 bases: TGTGCCAGCAGTTACTCGATCTGGGGACTAGCGGACAATGATCAGTTCATT.

Concerning this clonotype: An end of the junction differs from the germline gene, which may be a read error. The genes are TRBV10-3 and TRBJ1-2; D uncertain. Per germline, CDR1 ENHRY and CDR2 SYGVKD. This CDR3 spans 17 amino acids. CDR3 in DNA: TGTGCCATCAGTGAGTCCGGGATCTTCAGAGTTAACTATGACTACACCTTC. This gives the protein CAISESGIFRVNYDYTF.

CDR3: CASSRYGGGQAQHF. The CDR3 DNA reads as TGTGCCAGTAGTCGGTACGGTGGAGGCCAGGCCCAGCATTTT. The V call is TRBV6-6, the J call TRBJ1-5, with no clear D. The V gene lost 9 bases and the J gene lost 11 bases, with 23 bases spanning the gap. This CDR3 contains 14 residues. In germline, CDR1 is MNHNY, CDR2 SVGAGI (reference sequence).